The 13 T cell receptor beta chains below come from one sample, sequenced in a study of T-cell reconstitution after alpha-beta-depleted transplantation in children. Unique molecular identifiers were incorporated during preparation of the TCRbeta library. Via MiXCR, TCRdb re-called the PCR reads, giving one row per CDR3 protein. Of approximately 640,000 distinct CDR3 sequences in the sample, roughly 17% were seen once. The starting material was PBMCs from the stem cell graft donor, obtained from the stem cell graft. These receptors originate from a human donor who donated a stem cell graft to a child with acute myeloid leukemia.

CDR3 residues: CASNVRSSGGAYEQYF. Written as DNA, the CDR3 is TGTGCCAGCAACGTACGCTCTAGCGGGGGGGCATACGAGCAGTACTTC. The chain links TRBV6-2 or TRBV6-3 to TRBJ2-7; 12 bases fit TRBD2. The CDR3 is made up of 16 amino acids. V lost 7 bases to trimming and J lost 4 bases; unmatched junction nucleotides: 11. CDR1 is MNHEY, CDR2 SVGEGT, per germline.

This clonotype was picked up a small number of times. This chain uses TRBV5-5 with TRBJ2-7; 12 positions match TRBD2. The CDR3 runs to 14 residues. V shed 4 bases, J shed 2 bases, and the junction held 1 base outside the gene matches. Germline V gene data show CDR1 as SGHKS and CDR2 as YYEKEE (reference sequence). Here the CDR3 DNA reads TGTGCCAGCAGCCGGACTAGCGGGACCTACGAGCAGTACGTC. It yields the protein CASSRTSGTYEQYV.

This clonotype turned up a few times. The V gene is TRBV25-1, the J gene TRBJ1-6, with D uncertain. Trimming took 3 bases from V and 1 from J, leaving 13 bases between them. From germline, CDR1 is MGHDK and CDR2 SYGVNS. The CDR3 contains 17 residues. The CDR3 is CASSDDPGGSYNSPLHF. The CDR3 region has the DNA TGTGCCAGCAGTGACGATCCGGGTGGATCCTATAATTCACCCCTCCACTTT.

This clonotype was seen only a few times. Germline and junction disagree at one end, which may indicate a read error. The chain uses TRBV7-2 and TRBJ2-3; TRBD2 is a possible D gene (7 bases). Looked up from germline, CDR1 is SGHTA and CDR2 is FQGNSA. CDR3 length: 16 amino acids. CDR3 region: CASSLDGGRGADTQYF. Written as DNA, the CDR3 is TGTGCCAGCAGTTTAGACGGGGGGCGAGGTGCAGATACGCAGTATTTT.

This clonotype was recorded many times. V is TRBV20-1 and J is TRBJ2-4; the D gene is possibly TRBD1 (6 bases). The germline gives CDR1 DFQATT, CDR2 SNEGSKA (reference sequence). The CDR3 extends over 16 amino acids. Trimming cost V 6 bases and J 1 base, with 19 bases left between them. CDR3 nucleotide sequence: TGCAGTGCGCTACCCAGGGGCCTGCAGGCCAAAAACATTCAGTACTTC. Residues: CSALPRGLQAKNIQYF.

This clonotype showed up many times. The chain has TRBV24-1 and TRBJ1-2; no firm D call. CDR1 and CDR2 from the germline V gene are KGHDR and SFDVKD. Trimming stripped 3 bases from V and 5 bases from J, with 18 bases between. The length of the CDR3 is 16 residues. The CDR3 is CATSDPRATATYGYTF. CDR3 nucleotides: TGTGCCACCAGTGATCCCCGGGCCACAGCGACTTATGGCTACACCTTC.

This clonotype has at least ten counts. The genes are TRBV29-1 and TRBJ2-5; D might be TRBD1 or TRBD2, each matching 5 bases. The ends were cut back, 5 bases at V and 2 bases at J, with 9 bases in the middle. This CDR3 contains 12 residues. The germline gives CDR1 SQVTM, CDR2 ANQGSEA. CDR3: CSVRDPQETQYF. The CDR3 DNA reads as TGCAGCGTTAGGGACCCGCAAGAGACCCAGTACTTC.

This clonotype was recorded many times. This chain uses TRBV6-1 with TRBJ1-1; 7 bases are shared with TRBD1. This CDR3 is 15 amino acids long. Looked up from germline, CDR1 is MNHNS and CDR2 is SASEGT. V gave up 6 bases and J gave up 5 bases; unmatched junction bases: 12. The DNA for the CDR3 is TGTGCCAGCAGCCCGCCGACAGGGATGAGTACTGAAGCTTTCTTT. This translates into CASSPPTGMSTEAFF.

The chain has TRBV4-1 and TRBJ2-1, with 7 bases that match TRBD1. V gave up 4 bases and J gave up 2 bases; unmatched junction bases: 11. CDR1 is MGHRA and CDR2 is YSYEKL in the germline V gene. There are 17 residues in the CDR3. The CDR3 region is CASSLEILGGAYNEQFF. CDR3 nucleotide sequence: TGCGCCAGCAGCCTCGAGATCCTAGGGGGCGCCTACAATGAGCAGTTCTTC.

This chain joins TRBV4-1 and TRBJ1-5, with 10 bases matching TRBD1. The CDR3 is made up of 20 amino acids. Germline lookup yields CDR1 MGHRA and CDR2 YSYEKL. The V segment lost 1 base and the J segment 6 bases; nucleotides outside the gene matches: 18. In nucleotides, the CDR3 is TGCGCCAGCAGCCAAGCTAACCGGGACAGGGGAAGGGAACGGGCTCAGCCCCAGCATTTT. Amino acid sequence: CASSQANRDRGRERAQPQHF.

In this sample, this clonotype turned up many times. This chain links TRBV10-3 with TRBJ2-5; TRBD1 might be the D (6 bases). The ends were cut back, 7 bases at V and 5 bases at J, with 20 bases in the middle. This CDR3 is built from 15 residues. The germline V gene has CDR1 ENHRY and CDR2 SYGVKD. The CDR3 is CAIKGESRGVETQYF. CDR3 coding DNA: TGTGCCATCAAGGGGGAAAGCCGGGGAGTGGAGACCCAGTACTTC.

This clonotype was counted between two and nine times. This rearrangement joins TRBV7-8 to TRBJ2-1; TRBD1 agrees at 7 bases. Looked up from germline, CDR1 is SGHVS and CDR2 is FQNEAQ. The CDR3 length is 18 residues. V lost 6 bases and J lost 0; bases outside the gene matches: 14. The CDR3 DNA reads TGTGCCAGCAGTTACTACAGGGGCCGTGGGAGCTCCTACAATGAGCAGTTCTTC. It translates to CASSYYRGRGSSYNEQFF.

A note on this clonotype: The junction and the germline gene differ at one end; a read error may be behind it. V usage is TRBV7-3 and J usage is TRBJ2-6; possible D gene TRBD1, 6 bases. The CDR3 extends over 15 amino acids. The germline gives CDR1 SGHTA, CDR2 FQGTGA. The CDR3 coding sequence is TGTGCCAGCAGCCACGGACAGACTGGGGCCAACGTCCTGATTTTC. This codes for CASSHGQTGANVLIF. Drawing the rest from reference TRBV7-3 and TRBJ2-6, the complete variable domain is GAGVSQTPSNKVTEKGKYVELRCDPISGHTALYWYRQSLGQGPEFLIYFQGTGAADDSGLPNDRFFAVRPEGSVSTLKIQRTERGDSAVYLCASSHGQTGANVLIFGAGSRLTVL.